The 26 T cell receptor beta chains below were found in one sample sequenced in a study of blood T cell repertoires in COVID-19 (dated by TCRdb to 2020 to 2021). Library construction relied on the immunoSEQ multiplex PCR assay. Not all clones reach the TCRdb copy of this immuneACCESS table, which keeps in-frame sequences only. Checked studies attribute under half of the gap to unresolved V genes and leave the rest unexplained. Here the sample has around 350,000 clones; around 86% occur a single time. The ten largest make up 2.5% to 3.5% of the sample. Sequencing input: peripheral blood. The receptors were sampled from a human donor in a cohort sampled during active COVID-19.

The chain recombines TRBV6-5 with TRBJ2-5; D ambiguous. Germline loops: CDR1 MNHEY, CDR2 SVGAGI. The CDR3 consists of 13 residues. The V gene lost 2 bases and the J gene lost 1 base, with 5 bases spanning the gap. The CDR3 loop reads CASSYESQETQYF. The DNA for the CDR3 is TGTGCCAGCAGTTACGAGAGCCAAGAGACCCAGTACTTC.

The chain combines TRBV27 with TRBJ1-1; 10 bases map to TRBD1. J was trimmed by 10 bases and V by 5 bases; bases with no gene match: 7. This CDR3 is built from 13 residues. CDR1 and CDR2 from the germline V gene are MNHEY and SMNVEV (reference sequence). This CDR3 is CASSRTGGLVAFF. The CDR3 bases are TGTGCCAGCAGTCGGACAGGGGGATTGGTAGCTTTCTTT.

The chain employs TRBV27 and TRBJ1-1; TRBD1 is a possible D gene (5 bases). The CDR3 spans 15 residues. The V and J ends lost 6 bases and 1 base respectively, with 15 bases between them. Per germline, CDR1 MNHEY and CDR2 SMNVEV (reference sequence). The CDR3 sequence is CASSLWGPENTEAFF. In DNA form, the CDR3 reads TGTGCCAGCAGCCTTTGGGGCCCAGAGAACACTGAAGCTTTCTTT.

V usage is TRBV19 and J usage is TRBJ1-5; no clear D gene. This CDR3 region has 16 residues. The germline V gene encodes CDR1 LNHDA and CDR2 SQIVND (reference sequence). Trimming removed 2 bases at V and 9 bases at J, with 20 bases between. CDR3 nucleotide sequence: TGTGCCAGTAGTATAATGGCAGAGGATAATCACGGGCCCCAGCATTTT. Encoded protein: CASSIMAEDNHGPQHF.

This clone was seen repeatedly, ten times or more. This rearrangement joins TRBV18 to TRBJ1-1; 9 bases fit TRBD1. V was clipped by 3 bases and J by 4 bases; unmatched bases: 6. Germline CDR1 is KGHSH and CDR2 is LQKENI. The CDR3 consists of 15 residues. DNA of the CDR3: TGTGCCAGCTCACCCCTGGGACAGGGCATCACTGAAGCTTTCTTT. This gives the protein CASSPLGQGITEAFF.

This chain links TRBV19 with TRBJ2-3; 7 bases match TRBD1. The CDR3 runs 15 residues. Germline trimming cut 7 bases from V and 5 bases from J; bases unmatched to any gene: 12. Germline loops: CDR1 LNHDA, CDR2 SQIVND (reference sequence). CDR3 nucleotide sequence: TGTGCCAGTACCCCGACAGGGAAGTTCGAAGATACGCAGTATTTT. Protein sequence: CASTPTGKFEDTQYF.

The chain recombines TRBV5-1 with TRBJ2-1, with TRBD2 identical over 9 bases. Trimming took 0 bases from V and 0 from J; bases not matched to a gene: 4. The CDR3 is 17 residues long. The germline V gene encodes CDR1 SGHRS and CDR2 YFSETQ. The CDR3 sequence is CASSLGAGGSSYNEQFF. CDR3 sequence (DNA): TGCGCCAGCAGCTTGGGAGCGGGGGGAAGCTCCTACAATGAGCAGTTCTTC. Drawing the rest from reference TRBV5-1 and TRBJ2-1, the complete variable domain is KAGVTQTPRYLIKTRGQQVTLSCSPISGHRSVSWYQQTPGQGLQFLFEYFSETQRNKGNFPGRFSGRQFSNSRSEMNVSTLELGDSALYLCASSLGAGGSSYNEQFFGPGTRLTVL.

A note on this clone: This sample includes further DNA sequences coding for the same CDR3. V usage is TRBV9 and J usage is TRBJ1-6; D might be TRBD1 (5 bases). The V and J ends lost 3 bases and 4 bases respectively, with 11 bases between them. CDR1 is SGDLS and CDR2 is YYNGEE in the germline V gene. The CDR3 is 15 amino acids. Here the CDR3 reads CASSGPTGYNSPLHF. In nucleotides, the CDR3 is TGTGCCAGCAGCGGACCTACAGGATATAATTCACCCCTCCACTTT.

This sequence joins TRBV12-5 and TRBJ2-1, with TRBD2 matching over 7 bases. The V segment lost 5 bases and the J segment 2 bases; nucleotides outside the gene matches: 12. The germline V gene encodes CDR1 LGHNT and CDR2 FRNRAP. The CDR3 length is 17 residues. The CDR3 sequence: CASGPPGGSEAYNEQFF. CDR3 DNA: TGTGCTAGTGGTCCGCCCGGCGGGAGCGAAGCCTACAATGAGCAGTTCTTC.

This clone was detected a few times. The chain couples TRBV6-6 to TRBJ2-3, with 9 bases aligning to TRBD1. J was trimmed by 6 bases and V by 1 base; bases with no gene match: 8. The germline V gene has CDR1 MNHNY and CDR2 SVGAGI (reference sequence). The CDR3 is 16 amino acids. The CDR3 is CASSYLGGTGSDTQYF. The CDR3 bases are TGTGCCAGCAGTTACTTAGGAGGGACAGGGTCTGATACGCAGTATTTT.

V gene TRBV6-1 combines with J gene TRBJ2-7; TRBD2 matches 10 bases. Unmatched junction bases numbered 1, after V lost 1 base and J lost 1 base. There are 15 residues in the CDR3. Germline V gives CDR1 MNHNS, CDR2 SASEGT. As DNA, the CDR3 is TGTGCCAGCAGTGAAGAACTAGCGGGGTCCTACGAGCAGTACTTC. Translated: CASSEELAGSYEQYF.

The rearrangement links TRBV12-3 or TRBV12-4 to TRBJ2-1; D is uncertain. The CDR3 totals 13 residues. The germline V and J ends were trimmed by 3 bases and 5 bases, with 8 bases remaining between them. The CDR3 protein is CASSFQFDNEQFF. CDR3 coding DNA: TGTGCCAGCAGTTTTCAGTTCGACAATGAGCAGTTCTTC.

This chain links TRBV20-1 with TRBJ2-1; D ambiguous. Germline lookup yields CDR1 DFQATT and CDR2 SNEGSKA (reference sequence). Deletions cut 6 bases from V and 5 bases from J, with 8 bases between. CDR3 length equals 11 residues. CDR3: CSAWQNNEQFF. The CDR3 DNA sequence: TGCAGTGCATGGCAGAACAATGAGCAGTTCTTC.

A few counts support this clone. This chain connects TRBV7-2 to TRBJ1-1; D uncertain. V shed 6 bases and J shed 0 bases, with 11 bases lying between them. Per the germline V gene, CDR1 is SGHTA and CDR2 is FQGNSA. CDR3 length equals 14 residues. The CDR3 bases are TGTGCCAGCAGATCACACCATATGAACACTGAAGCTTTCTTT. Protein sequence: CASRSHHMNTEAFF.

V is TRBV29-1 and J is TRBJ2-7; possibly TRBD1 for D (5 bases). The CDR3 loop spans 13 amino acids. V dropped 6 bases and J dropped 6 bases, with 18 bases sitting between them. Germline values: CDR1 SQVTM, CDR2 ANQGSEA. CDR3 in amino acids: CSVLAQGRIEQYF. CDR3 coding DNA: TGCAGCGTATTGGCCCAGGGTAGGATCGAGCAGTACTTC.

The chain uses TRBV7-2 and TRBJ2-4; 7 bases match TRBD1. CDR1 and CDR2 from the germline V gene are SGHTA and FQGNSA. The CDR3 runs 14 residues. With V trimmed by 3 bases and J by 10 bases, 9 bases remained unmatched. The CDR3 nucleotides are TGTGCCAGCAGCTTTCAGCGACAGGGCAGGATTCAGTACTTC. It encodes CASSFQRQGRIQYF.

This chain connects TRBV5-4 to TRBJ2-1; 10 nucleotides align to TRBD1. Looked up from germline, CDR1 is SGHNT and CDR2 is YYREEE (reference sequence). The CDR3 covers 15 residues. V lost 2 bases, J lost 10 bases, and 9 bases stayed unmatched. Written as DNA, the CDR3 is TGTGCCAGCAGCTTCCCGGGACAGGGGATGGAGGAGCAGTTCTTC. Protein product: CASSFPGQGMEEQFF.

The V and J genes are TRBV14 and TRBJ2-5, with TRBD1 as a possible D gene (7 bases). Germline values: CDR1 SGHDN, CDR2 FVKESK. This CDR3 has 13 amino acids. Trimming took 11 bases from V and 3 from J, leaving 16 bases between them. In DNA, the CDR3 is TGTGCCCATAACCAGGGGGAGGAAGAGACCCAGTACTTC. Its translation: CAHNQGEEETQYF.

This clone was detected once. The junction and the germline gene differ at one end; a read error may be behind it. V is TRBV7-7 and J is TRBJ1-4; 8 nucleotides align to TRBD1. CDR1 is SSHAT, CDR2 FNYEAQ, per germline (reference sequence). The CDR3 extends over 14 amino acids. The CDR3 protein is CASSPGTGGEKLFF. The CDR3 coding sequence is TGTGCTAGCAGCCCCGGGACAGGTGGTGAAAAACTGTTTTTT.

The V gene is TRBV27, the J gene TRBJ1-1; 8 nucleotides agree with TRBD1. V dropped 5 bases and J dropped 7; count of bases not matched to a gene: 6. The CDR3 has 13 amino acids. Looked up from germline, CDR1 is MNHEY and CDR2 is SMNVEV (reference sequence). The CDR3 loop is CASSSRQGFEAFF. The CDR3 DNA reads TGTGCCAGCAGTAGCAGACAGGGGTTTGAAGCTTTCTTT.

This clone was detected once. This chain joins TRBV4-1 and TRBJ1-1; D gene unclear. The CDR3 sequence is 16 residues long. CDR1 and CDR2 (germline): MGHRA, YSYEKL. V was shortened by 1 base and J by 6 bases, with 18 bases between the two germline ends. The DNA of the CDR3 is TGCGCCAGCAGCCAAGGGAGGCCTCTCAGCCGACCTGAAGCTTTCTTT. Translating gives CASSQGRPLSRPEAFF.

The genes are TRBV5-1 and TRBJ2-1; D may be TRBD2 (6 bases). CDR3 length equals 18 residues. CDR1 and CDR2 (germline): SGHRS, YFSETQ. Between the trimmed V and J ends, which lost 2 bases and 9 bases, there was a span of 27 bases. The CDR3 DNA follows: TGCGCCAGCAGCTTAGGGTGGGGCGGGACGATTACCAGCGGTGAGCAGTTCTTC. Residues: CASSLGWGGTITSGEQFF.

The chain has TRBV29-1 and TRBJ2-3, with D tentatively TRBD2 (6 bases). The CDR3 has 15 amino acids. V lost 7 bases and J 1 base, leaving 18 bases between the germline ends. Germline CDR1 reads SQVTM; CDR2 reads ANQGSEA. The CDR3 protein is CSGGGWWGGTDTQYF. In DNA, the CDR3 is TGCAGCGGAGGAGGGTGGTGGGGCGGCACAGATACGCAGTATTTT.

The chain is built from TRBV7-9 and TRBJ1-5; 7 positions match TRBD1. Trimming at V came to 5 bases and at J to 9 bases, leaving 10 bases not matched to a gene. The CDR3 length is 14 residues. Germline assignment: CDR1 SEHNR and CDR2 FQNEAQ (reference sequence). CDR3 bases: TGTGCCAGCAGCCCCCAGGGGGACTTTGGGCCCCAGCATTTT. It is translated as CASSPQGDFGPQHF.

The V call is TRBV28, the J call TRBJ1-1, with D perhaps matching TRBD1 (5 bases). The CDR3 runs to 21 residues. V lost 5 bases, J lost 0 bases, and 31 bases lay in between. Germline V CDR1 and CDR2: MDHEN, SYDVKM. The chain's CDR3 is CASSGAKGQFDWGKMNTEAFF. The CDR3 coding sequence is TGTGCCAGCAGTGGGGCTAAGGGCCAGTTTGATTGGGGTAAAATGAACACTGAAGCTTTCTTT.

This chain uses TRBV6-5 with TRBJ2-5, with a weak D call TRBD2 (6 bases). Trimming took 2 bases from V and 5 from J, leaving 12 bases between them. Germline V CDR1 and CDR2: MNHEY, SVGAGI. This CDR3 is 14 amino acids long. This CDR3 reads CASSYRSGGETQYF. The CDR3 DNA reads TGTGCCAGCAGTTACCGGTCCGGGGGTGAGACCCAGTACTTC.